Described below is a single T cell receptor beta chain sequence and its context. The protocol was immunoSEQ multiplex PCR, while the TCRdb copy is restricted to in-frame clones and leaves out a portion. The data show a few hundred thousand clones, more than 75% seen once. Germline V gene data show CDR1 as SGHDT and CDR2 as YYEEEE. CDR3 length: 16 residues. V dropped 0 bases and J dropped 5 bases, with 17 bases sitting between them. This entry belongs to a study of blood T cell repertoires in COVID-19. V is TRBV5-6 and J is TRBJ1-2, with unresolved D. The receptor was isolated from a young woman who had recovered from COVID-19. Material for sequencing was PBMCs or T cells enriched from blood (not recorded which). CDR3 DNA: TGTGCCAGCAGCTTGGCCGGAGAGCGAACCCTTTATGGCTACACCTTC. Its translation: CASSLAGERTLYGYTF.